This TCR beta chain appears in the sequencing data of a study of identical twins. Overall study results and limits: Researchers reported excess low generation probability among twin-shared out-of-frame alpha sequences. Insertions ran lower in abundant cord blood beta clonotypes, though not in memory repertoires.

The CDR3 runs to 16 residues. V dropped 2 bases and J dropped 0 bases, with 15 bases sitting between them. Germline V gene lookup returns CDR1 SGHRS and CDR2 YFSETQ. Healthy Caucasians provided all donations. This clonotype was recorded a few times. Its antigen is undetermined. Unique molecular identifiers were present on the cDNA, which also gained a universal primer site by template switching. TCRdb fed the 5' RACE reads into MiXCR, producing one record per CDR3 protein. This table holds about 700,000 distinct CDR3 sequences, less than 10% found once. Separately, the same data were catalogued under a study of yellow fever vaccine responses in identical twins.

The material sequenced was PBMCs. The clonotype comes from a woman between 18 and 29 years old in good health. This chain connects TRBV5-1 to TRBJ2-7, with D uncertain. CDR3 sequence: CASSLTPGQSSYEQYF. In DNA form, the CDR3 reads TGCGCCAGCAGCTTAACCCCGGGCCAAAGCTCCTACGAGCAGTACTTC. The whole variable domain, remainder taken from reference TRBV5-1 and TRBJ2-7, is KAGVTQTPRYLIKTRGQQVTLSCSPISGHRSVSWYQQTPGQGLQFLFEYFSETQRNKGNFPGRFSGRQFSNSRSEMNVSTLELGDSALYLCASSLTPGQSSYEQYFGPGTRLTVT.